The entry that follows covers one T cell receptor beta chain sequence. This specimen belongs to a study of blood T cell repertoires in COVID-19. The overall study: Sites in the United States, Italy and Spain provided acute and convalescent COVID-19 samples.

Original methodology: Amplification from reference gene primers served as the basis for estimated nucleated cell counts. Generated by immunoSEQ multiplex PCR, the TCRdb table keeps only in-frame clones and is missing some. V and J calls and clone size are copied from that table; D and trimming were computed from the DNA. Among fewer than 100,000 clones listed, around 86% were seen once. V lost 6 bases to trimming and J lost 3 bases; unmatched junction nucleotides: 11. Germline values: CDR1 MNHEY, CDR2 SMNVEV (reference sequence). This CDR3 has 16 residues. V usage is TRBV27 and J usage is TRBJ1-5, with TRBD1 matching 7 bases. The source material was peripheral blood. The source is an elderly woman with acute or convalescent COVID-19. DNA of the CDR3: TGTGCCAGCAGCCCGAAACAGGGGTGGGACAATCAGCCCCAGCATTTT. Translated, it gives CASSPKQGWDNQPQHF.